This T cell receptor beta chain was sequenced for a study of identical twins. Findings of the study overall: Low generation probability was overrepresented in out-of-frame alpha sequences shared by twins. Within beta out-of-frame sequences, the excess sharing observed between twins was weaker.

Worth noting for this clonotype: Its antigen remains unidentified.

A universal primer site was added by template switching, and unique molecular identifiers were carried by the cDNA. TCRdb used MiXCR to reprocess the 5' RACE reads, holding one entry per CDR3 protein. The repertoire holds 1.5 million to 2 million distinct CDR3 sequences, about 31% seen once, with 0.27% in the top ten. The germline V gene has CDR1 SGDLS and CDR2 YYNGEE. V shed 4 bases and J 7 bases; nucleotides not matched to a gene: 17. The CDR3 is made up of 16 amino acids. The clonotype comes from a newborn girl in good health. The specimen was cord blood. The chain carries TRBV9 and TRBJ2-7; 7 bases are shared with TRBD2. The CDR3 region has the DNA TGTGCCAGCAGCCTATACTGGAGCGGGAACTACAATGAGCAGTACTTC. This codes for CASSLYWSGNYNEQYF.